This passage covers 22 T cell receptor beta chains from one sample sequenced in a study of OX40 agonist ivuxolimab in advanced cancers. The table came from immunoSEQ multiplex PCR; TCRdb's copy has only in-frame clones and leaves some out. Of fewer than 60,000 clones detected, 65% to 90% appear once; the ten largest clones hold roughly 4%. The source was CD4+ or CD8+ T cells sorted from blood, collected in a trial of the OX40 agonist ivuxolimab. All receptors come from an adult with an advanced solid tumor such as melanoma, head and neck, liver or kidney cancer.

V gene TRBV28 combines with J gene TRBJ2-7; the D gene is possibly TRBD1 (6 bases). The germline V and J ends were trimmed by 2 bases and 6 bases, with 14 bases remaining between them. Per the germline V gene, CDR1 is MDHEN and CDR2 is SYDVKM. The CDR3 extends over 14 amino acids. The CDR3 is CASSLRAGVGEQYF. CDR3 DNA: TGTGCCAGCAGTTTACGGGCAGGGGTGGGCGAGCAGTACTTC.

The CDR3 here is CASSVGPTGRNQPQHF. The CDR3, as DNA: TGTGCCAGCAGCGTAGGCCCGACAGGGCGGAATCAGCCCCAGCATTTT. This chain joins TRBV9 and TRBJ1-5; 7 bases map to TRBD1. The length of the CDR3 is 16 residues. Germline V gene lookup returns CDR1 SGDLS and CDR2 YYNGEE. V trimming: 0 bases; J trimming: 4 bases; junction bases outside the gene matches: 7. The variable domain in full, with the rest retrieved from reference TRBV9 and TRBJ1-5, is DSGVTQTPKHLITATGQRVTLRCSPRSGDLSVYWYQQSLDQGLQFLIQYYNGEERAKGNILERFSAQQFPDLHSELNLSSLELGDSALYFCASSVGPTGRNQPQHFGDGTRLSIL.

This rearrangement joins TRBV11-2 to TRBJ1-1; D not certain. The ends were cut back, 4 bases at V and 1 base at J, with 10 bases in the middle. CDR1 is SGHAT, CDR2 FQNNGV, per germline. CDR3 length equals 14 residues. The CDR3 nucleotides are TGTGCCAGCAGCTCCCCTCCAGAGAACACTGAAGCTTTCTTT. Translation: CASSSPPENTEAFF.

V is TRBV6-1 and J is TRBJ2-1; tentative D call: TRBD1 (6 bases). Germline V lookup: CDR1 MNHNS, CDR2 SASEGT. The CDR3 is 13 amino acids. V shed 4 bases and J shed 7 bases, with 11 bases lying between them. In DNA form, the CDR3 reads TGTGCCAGCAGTGGATATACAGGGAATGAGCAGTTCTTC. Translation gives CASSGYTGNEQFF.

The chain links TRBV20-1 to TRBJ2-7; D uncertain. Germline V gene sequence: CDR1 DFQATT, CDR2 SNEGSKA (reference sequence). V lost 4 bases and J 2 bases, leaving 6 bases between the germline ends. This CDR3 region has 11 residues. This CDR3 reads CSATGAYEQYF. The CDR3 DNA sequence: TGCAGTGCTACAGGAGCCTACGAGCAGTACTTC.

The CDR3 region has the DNA TGCGCCAGCAGCCAAGAGAGGGGTTCAGACGGTAAAAACATTCAGTACTTC. This encodes CASSQERGSDGKNIQYF. The gene calls are TRBV4-3 and TRBJ2-4; either TRBD1 or TRBD2 may fit D (5 bases each). The CDR3 covers 17 residues. Trimming took 0 bases from V and 4 from J, leaving 16 bases between them. CDR1 is LGHNA and CDR2 is YSLEER in the germline V gene.

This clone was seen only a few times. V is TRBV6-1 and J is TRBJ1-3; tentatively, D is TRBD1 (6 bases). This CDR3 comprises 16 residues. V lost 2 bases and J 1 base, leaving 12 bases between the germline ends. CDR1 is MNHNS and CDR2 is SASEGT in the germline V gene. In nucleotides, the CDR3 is TGTGCCAGCAGTGAACTGGAACAGGGTTCTGGAAACACCATATATTTT. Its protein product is CASSELEQGSGNTIYF.

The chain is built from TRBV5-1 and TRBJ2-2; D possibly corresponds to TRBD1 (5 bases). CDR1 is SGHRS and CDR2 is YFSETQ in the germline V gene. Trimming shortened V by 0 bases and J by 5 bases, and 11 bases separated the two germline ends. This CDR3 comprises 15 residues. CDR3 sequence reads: CASSLERQLTGELFF. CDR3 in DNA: TGCGCCAGCAGCTTGGAGCGACAGCTAACCGGGGAGCTGTTTTTT.

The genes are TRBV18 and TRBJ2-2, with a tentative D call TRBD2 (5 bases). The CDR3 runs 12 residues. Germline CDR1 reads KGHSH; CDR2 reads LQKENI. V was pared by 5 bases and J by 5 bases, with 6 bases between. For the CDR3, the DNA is TGTGCCAGCTCAAGGGAGACCGGGGAGCTGTTTTTT. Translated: CASSRETGELFF. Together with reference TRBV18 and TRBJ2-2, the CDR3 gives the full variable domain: NAGVMQNPRHLVRRRGQEARLRCSPMKGHSHVYWYRQLPEEGLKFMVYLQKENIIDESGMPKERFSAEFPKEGPSILRIQQVVRGDSAAYFCASSRETGELFFGEGSRLTVL.

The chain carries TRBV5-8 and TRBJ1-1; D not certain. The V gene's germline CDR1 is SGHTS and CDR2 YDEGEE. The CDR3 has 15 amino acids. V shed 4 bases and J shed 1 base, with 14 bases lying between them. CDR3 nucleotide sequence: TGTGCCAGCAGCCCCCTAAGGGCGGGGAACACTGAAGCTTTCTTT. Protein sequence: CASSPLRAGNTEAFF.

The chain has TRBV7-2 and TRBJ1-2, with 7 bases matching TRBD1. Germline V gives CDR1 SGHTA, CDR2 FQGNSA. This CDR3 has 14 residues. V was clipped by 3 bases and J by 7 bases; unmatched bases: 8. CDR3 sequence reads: CASSLAQGTRGYTF. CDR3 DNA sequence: TGTGCCAGCAGCTTGGCACAGGGGACCCGTGGCTACACCTTC.

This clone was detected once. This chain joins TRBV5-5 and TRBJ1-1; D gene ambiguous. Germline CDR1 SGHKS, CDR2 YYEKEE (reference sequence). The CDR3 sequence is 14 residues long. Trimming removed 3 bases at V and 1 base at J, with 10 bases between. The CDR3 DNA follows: TGTGCCAGCAGCTATTATCTGGGGAACACTGAAGCTTTCTTT. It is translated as CASSYYLGNTEAFF.

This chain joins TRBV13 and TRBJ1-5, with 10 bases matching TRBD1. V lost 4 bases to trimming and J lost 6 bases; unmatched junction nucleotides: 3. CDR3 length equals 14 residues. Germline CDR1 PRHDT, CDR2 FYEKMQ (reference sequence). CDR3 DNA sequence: TGTGCCAGCAGCTCAGGGACAGGGGTTCAGCCCCAGCATTTT. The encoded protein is CASSSGTGVQPQHF.

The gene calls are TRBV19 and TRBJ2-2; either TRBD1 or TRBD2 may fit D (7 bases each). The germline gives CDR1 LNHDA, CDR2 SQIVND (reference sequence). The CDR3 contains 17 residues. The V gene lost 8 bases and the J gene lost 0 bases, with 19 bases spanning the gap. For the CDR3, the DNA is TGTGCCAGTGTCAGGGGGAGGGGGCTAACGAACACCGGGGAGCTGTTTTTT. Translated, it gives CASVRGRGLTNTGELFF.

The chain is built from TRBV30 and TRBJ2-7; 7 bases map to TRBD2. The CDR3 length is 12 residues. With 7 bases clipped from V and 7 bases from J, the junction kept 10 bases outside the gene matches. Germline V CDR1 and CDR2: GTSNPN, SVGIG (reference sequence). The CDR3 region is CASRGAGREQYF. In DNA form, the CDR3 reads TGTGCCTCGCGTGGGGCCGGGAGGGAGCAGTACTTC.

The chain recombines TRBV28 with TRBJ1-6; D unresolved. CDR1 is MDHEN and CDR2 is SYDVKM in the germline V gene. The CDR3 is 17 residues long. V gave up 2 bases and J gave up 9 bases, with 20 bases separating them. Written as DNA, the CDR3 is TGTGCCAGCAGTTTAATATCTTCGCTGAGGGAACGTTCACCCCTCCACTTT. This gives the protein CASSLISSLRERSPLHF.

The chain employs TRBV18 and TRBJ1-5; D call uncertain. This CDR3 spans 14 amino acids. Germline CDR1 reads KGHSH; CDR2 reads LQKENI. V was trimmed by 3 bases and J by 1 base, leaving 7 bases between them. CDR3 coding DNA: TGTGCCAGCTCACCTTCTAGGAGCAATCAGCCCCAGCATTTT. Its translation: CASSPSRSNQPQHF.

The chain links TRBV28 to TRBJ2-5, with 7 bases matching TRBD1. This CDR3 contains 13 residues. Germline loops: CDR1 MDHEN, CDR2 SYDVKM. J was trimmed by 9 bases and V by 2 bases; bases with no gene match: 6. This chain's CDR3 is CASSLDRASAQYF. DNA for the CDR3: TGTGCCAGCAGTTTAGACAGGGCATCGGCCCAGTACTTC.

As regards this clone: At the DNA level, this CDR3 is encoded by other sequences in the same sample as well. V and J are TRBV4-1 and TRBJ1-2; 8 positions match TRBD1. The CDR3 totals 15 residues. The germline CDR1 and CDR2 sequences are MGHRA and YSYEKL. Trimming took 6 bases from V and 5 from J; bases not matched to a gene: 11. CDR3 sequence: CASRPLTGDGYGYTF. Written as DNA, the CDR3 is TGCGCCAGCAGGCCTTTGACAGGGGATGGATATGGCTACACCTTC.

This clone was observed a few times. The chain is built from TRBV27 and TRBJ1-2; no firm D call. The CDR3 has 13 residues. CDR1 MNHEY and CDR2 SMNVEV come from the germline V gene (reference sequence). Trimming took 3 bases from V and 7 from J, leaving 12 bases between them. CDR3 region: CASSFSGTPGYTF. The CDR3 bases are TGTGCCAGCAGTTTCTCCGGAACACCTGGCTACACCTTC.

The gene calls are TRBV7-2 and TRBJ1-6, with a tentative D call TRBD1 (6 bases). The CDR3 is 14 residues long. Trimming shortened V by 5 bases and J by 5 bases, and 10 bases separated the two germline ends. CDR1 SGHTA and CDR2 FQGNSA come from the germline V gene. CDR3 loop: CASSPGQHNSPLHF. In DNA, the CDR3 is TGTGCCAGCAGCCCCGGACAGCATAATTCACCCCTCCACTTT.

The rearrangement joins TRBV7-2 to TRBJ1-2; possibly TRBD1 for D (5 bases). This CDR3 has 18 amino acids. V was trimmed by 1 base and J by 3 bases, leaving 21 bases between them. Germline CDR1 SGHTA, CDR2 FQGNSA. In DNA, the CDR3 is TGTGCCAGCAGCTTAGAGTTATTACTTAGGGGAAGGGACTATGGCTACACCTTC. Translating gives CASSLELLLRGRDYGYTF. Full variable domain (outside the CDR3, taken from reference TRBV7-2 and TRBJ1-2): GAGVSQSPSNKVTEKGKDVELRCDPISGHTALYWYRQSLGQGLEFLIYFQGNSAPDKSGLPSDRFSAERTGGSVSTLTIQRTQQEDSAVYLCASSLELLLRGRDYGYTFGSGTRLTVV.